These 16 T cell receptor beta chains were all obtained from the same sample, sequenced in a study of blood T cells in healthy people across ages. A second about 7 to 11 cycle PCR used barcoded and J-beta primers. One entry per CDR3 protein, called by TCRdb with MiXCR from the 5' RACE reads. The data show over a million distinct CDR3 sequences, 40% to 50% seen once. Sequenced: blood. These TCRs come from a woman aged 18-29 years in good health.

This clonotype was counted a few times. This chain links TRBV7-2 with TRBJ1-5; D is perhaps TRBD1 (6 bases). The CDR3 consists of 15 residues. Germline V lookup: CDR1 SGHTA, CDR2 FQGNSA. The V end was cut by 5 bases, the J end by 5 bases, with 16 bases between. This chain's CDR3 is CASSLTGDTYQPQHF. The CDR3 nucleotides read TGTGCCAGCAGCCTCACCGGGGACACTTATCAGCCCCAGCATTTT.

The rearrangement joins TRBV20-1 to TRBJ1-2; no clear D gene. Trimming took 7 bases from V and 4 from J, leaving 19 bases between them. The CDR3 runs to 14 residues. Germline values: CDR1 DFQATT, CDR2 SNEGSKA (reference sequence). Here the CDR3 reads CSVRNQSSPYGYTF. In DNA form, the CDR3 reads TGCAGTGTTCGTAACCAGAGCAGCCCCTATGGCTACACCTTC.

V is TRBV2 and J is TRBJ2-7, with 10 nucleotides matching TRBD2. Germline-derived CDR1 and CDR2 are SNHLY and FYNNEI. V was clipped by 2 bases and J by 7 bases; unmatched bases: 8. CDR3 length: 15 residues. CDR3 region: CASSELASGGDEQYF. CDR3 DNA sequence: TGTGCCAGCAGTGAACTGGCTAGCGGGGGCGATGAGCAGTACTTC.

This sequence joins TRBV6-5 and TRBJ2-7; 7 nucleotides align to TRBD2. Looked up from germline, CDR1 is MNHEY and CDR2 is SVGAGI. CDR3 length: 15 amino acids. Losses at the gene ends were 6 bases for V and 5 bases for J; bases not matched to a gene: 13. In DNA, the CDR3 is TGTGCCAGCAGAGTCTCGGGCGGGAGCGCCCACGAGCAGTACTTC. This codes for CASRVSGGSAHEQYF.

V is TRBV2 and J is TRBJ2-4; 11 bases map to TRBD2. The end of the DNA aligns better with TRBJ2-7, so the J call may be wrong. CDR3 length: 13 amino acids. Germline assignment: CDR1 SNHLY and CDR2 FYNNEI. Here the CDR3 DNA reads TGTGCCAGCGGGGGACTAGCGGATTACGAGCAGTACTTC. This encodes CASGGLADYEQYF.

The chain uses TRBV7-2 and TRBJ2-1; 9 positions match TRBD2. The CDR3 has 17 amino acids. The germline gives CDR1 SGHTA, CDR2 FQGNSA. The junction had 7 bases not matched to a gene; V was cut back by 1 base and J by 3 bases. CDR3 DNA: TGTGCCAGCAGCTTAGTTTCTAGCGGGACGCTCTACAATGAGCAGTTCTTC. The encoded protein is CASSLVSSGTLYNEQFF.

The chain links TRBV4-2 to TRBJ2-7; TRBD1 matches 12 bases. The V gene's germline CDR1 is LGHNA and CDR2 YNFKEQ. The length of the CDR3 is 17 residues. V lost 3 bases to trimming and J lost 4 bases; unmatched junction nucleotides: 10. This CDR3 is CASSQVSGTGGSYEQYF. The CDR3 nucleotides are TGTGCCAGCAGCCAGGTTTCCGGGACAGGGGGCTCATACGAGCAGTACTTC.

The J gene is TRBJ2-1, the V gene TRBV7-6; tentative D call: TRBD2 (6 bases). V was clipped by 3 bases and J by 15 bases, with 18 bases between them. The CDR3 loop spans 13 amino acids. CDR1 and CDR2 from the germline V gene are SGHVS and FNYEAQ. The CDR3, as DNA: TGTGCCAGCAGCTTGGCTCTCGGGAGAGGACGGTTCTTC. This encodes CASSLALGRGRFF.

This rearrangement joins TRBV30 to TRBJ2-7; TRBD1 agrees at 8 bases. Looked up from germline, CDR1 is GTSNPN and CDR2 is SVGIG (reference sequence). The CDR3 extends over 12 amino acids. Trimming took 4 bases from V and 7 from J; bases not matched to a gene: 6. The CDR3 bases are TGTGCCTGGAACGACAGGGGTTTGGAGCAGTACTTC. Translation: CAWNDRGLEQYF.

This clonotype was seen just once. A junction boundary mismatches the germline segment, possibly from a read error. The V and J genes are TRBV10-3 and TRBJ1-1; possibly TRBD1 for D (6 bases). CDR1 is ENHRY and CDR2 is SYGVKD in the germline V gene. The CDR3 totals 15 residues. The CDR3 nucleotides read TGTGCCATCAGCGCCCACGGACAGTGGGAAACTGACGCTTTCTTT. Protein: CAISAHGQWETDAFF.

This sequence joins TRBV7-9 and TRBJ2-4, with a weak D call TRBD1 (6 bases). The CDR3 totals 13 residues. With 5 bases removed from V and 7 bases from J, the gap between germline ends came to 12 bases. The germline CDR1 and CDR2 sequences are SEHNR and FQNEAQ (reference sequence). The CDR3 reads CASSETGGNIQYF. CDR3 DNA sequence: TGTGCCAGCAGCGAGACAGGAGGCAACATTCAGTACTTC.

This clonotype appeared a single time. The V gene is TRBV2, the J gene TRBJ1-1, with D perhaps matching TRBD1 (6 bases). Germline CDR1 and CDR2: SNHLY and FYNNEI. V lost 11 bases to trimming and J lost 5 bases, with 18 bases between them. The CDR3 runs to 13 residues. The CDR3 sequence is CASGGTTGTEAFF. CDR3 bases: TGTGCCTCCGGTGGGACGACAGGTACTGAAGCTTTCTTT.

As to this clonotype: The junction does not match germline at one end; this may be a read error. The J gene is TRBJ2-1, the V gene TRBV6-1, with TRBD2 matching over 7 bases. Germline CDR1 reads MNHNS; CDR2 reads SASEGT. The CDR3 is made up of 19 amino acids. DNA of the CDR3: TGTGCCAGCAGGATCGCAACGGGATTACGTCTAGCGGAGAACAATAAGCAGTTCTTC. Its protein product is CASRIATGLRLAENNKQFF.

The gene calls are TRBV3-1 and TRBJ2-1; 9 nucleotides match TRBD2. V shed 1 base, J shed 8 bases, and the junction held 6 bases outside the gene matches. The V gene's germline CDR1 is LGHDT and CDR2 YNNKEL (reference sequence). This CDR3 region has 15 residues. The CDR3 protein is CASSQGLAEEYEQFF. The CDR3 DNA sequence: TGTGCCAGCAGCCAAGGACTAGCGGAAGAGTATGAGCAGTTCTTC.

This chain joins TRBV27 and TRBJ2-5; 7 positions match TRBD2. The germline gives CDR1 MNHEY, CDR2 SMNVEV (reference sequence). The CDR3 consists of 14 residues. Trimming at V came to 3 bases and at J to 5 bases, leaving 6 bases not matched to a gene. The CDR3 DNA follows: TGTGCCAGCAGTTTGGGAGGGGAGTTTGAGACCCAGTACTTC. Translation: CASSLGGEFETQYF.

This clonotype occurred a few times. The V gene is TRBV7-8, the J gene TRBJ1-2, with a possible D match to TRBD1 (5 bases). The CDR3 is 15 residues long. Trimming left V 0 bases short and J 7 bases short, with 15 bases between. The germline V gene encodes CDR1 SGHVS and CDR2 FQNEAQ. The CDR3 is CASSLARPQVGGYTF. The CDR3 DNA is TGTGCCAGCAGCTTAGCTAGGCCACAGGTCGGTGGCTACACCTTC.